This is a list of T cell receptor beta chains from one sample in a study of cytomegalovirus exposure and HLA in healthy donors. Using immunoSEQ multiplex PCR, the repertoire was profiled, and TCRdb retains in-frame clones only, with some absent. The top ten hold about 3% of the sample, which has approximately 150,000 clones, less than 65% seen once. Sequenced input: PBMCs. These receptors all stem from a woman in her twenties or thirties in good health and CMV-seropositive. Both conserved end residues are part of each CDR3. The D gene is left open where the match is weak. Expanded clones are given a class, and other clones once, few, many or no size at all.

>TRBV11-2|TRBJ1-2|-|few
CASSSGSYGYTF
>TRBV5-1|TRBJ2-1|-|-
CASSLGQVQFF
>TRBV4-1|TRBJ2-3|-|-
CASSQDLIARDTQYF
>TRBV21-1|TRBJ1-4|-|-
CASDTPGGCNEKLFF
>TRBV11-2|TRBJ2-5|-|-
CASSLAWSDQETQYF
>TRBV2|TRBJ1-1|-|-
CASSAQGMGTEAFF
>TRBV4-1|-|-|few
CASAHPGRGTYEQYF
>TRBV4-1|TRBJ2-7|-|-
CASSLQGYEQYF
>TRBV6-5|TRBJ1-5|TRBD1|-
CASKPGQQHQPQHF
>TRBV7-2|TRBJ1-2|-|-
CASSLQGLGYTF
>TRBV4-1|TRBJ1-1|-|-
CASSQDVGGASEAFF
>TRBV4-1|TRBJ2-1|TRBD2|-
CASSQDGSGNYNEQFF
>TRBV11-3|TRBJ2-2|TRBD1|-
CASSRDREGTGELFF
>TRBV30|TRBJ2-7|TRBD1|few
CAWSPPDRGPPYEQYF
>TRBV13|TRBJ1-1|-|few
CASNQPGAPNTEAFF
>TRBV2|TRBJ2-1|-|-
CATQRGSVYNEQFF
>TRBV27|TRBJ1-5|TRBD1|-
CASGTRQGAYVEPQHF
>TRBV6-5|TRBJ2-3|-|-
CASSYSRDSHTQYF
>TRBV29-1|TRBJ2-7|-|-
CSVLGGGQARSYEQYF
>TRBV7-5|TRBJ1-5|-|-
CVRTQGNGSNQPQHF
>TRBV27|TRBJ2-1|-|-
CASSLGREYNEQFF
>TRBV5-1|TRBJ2-6|TRBD1|-
CASSLRDRGRQGSGANVLTF
>TRBV4-2|TRBJ1-1|-|-
CASSRGGANTEAFF
>TRBV5-4|TRBJ1-6|TRBD1|-
CASSPGGRVNSPLHF
>TRBV2|TRBJ2-3|TRBD2|few
CASGIAGVYDTQYF
>TRBV15|TRBJ1-4|-|-
CATSREGTPGEKLFF
>TRBV19|TRBJ2-1|TRBD2|-
CASSIVRREGEQFF
>TRBV4-1|TRBJ2-2|TRBD1|-
CASSLISGTVNTGELFF
>TRBV4-1|TRBJ1-2|-|-
CASSQGELGRCGYTF
>TRBV5-5|TRBJ1-5|TRBD1|-
CASSSGQGNQPQHF
>TRBV29-1|TRBJ1-1|-|-
CSVKRGNGEAFF
>TRBV28|TRBJ1-6|TRBD1|few
CASSLPRQGVYNSPLHF
>TRBV7-2|TRBJ2-7|-|-
CASSFLDTISYEQYF
>TRBV29-1|TRBJ2-7|-|-
CSATVSSYEQYF
>TRBV6-6|TRBJ1-1|-|-
CASSYSGTGRGEAFF
>TRBV5-1|TRBJ1-1|TRBD1|-
CASTVGDRGLNTEAFF
>TRBV6-5|TRBJ2-7|-|few
CASSRLVGWDEQYF
>TRBV6-1|TRBJ1-4|-|few
CASTPAGGSNEKLFF
>TRBV29-1|TRBJ2-3|TRBD2|-
CSVDGGSGRAWRDTQYF
>TRBV10-1|TRBJ1-5|-|-
CASIGGQRNQPQHF
>TRBV2|TRBJ1-2|TRBD1|-
CASSELGGWGYTF
>TRBV27|TRBJ1-5|-|few
CASSLAFMRVTQPQHF
>TRBV28|TRBJ1-6|-|few
CASSSYRDGPLHF
>TRBV15|TRBJ1-5|-|once
CATSRDNNQPQHF
>TRBV15|TRBJ1-2|-|-
CATSRELADYGYTF
>TRBV2|TRBJ1-2|-|-
CASRRYNYGYTF
>TRBV6-5|TRBJ2-7|-|-
CASSYSTKFEQYF
>TRBV20-1|TRBJ1-2|-|-
CSAYDRGGYTF
>TRBV5-1|TRBJ2-1|TRBD2|few
CASSVMGGGLPGEQFF
>TRBV6-6|TRBJ1-6|TRBD1|-
CASTLTGQGNSPLHF
>TRBV19|TRBJ1-2|TRBD1|-
CASSPGQFTNYGYTF